The clone carrying this T cell receptor (beta chain) has only a few counts. Enrolled through a virtual design, the participants were between roughly 18 and 95 years of age and came from under 25 US areas. Germline CDR1 is SEHNR and CDR2 is FQNEAQ (reference sequence). The CDR3 runs to 11 residues. This specimen belongs to a study of blood T cell repertoires in COVID-19. Assay: immunoSEQ multiplex PCR; the TCRdb copy retains only in-frame clones and omits some. The sample records 140,000 or so clones, 87% being singletons. This clonotype was obtained from a man aged 55 to 69 who had recovered from COVID-19. The chain uses TRBV7-9 and TRBJ2-7, with D unresolved. Source material: PBMCs or T cells enriched from blood (not recorded which). CDR3 region: CASPSLPGQYF. CDR3 coding DNA: TGTGCTAGTCCTTCTCTCCCAGGGCAGTACTTC.